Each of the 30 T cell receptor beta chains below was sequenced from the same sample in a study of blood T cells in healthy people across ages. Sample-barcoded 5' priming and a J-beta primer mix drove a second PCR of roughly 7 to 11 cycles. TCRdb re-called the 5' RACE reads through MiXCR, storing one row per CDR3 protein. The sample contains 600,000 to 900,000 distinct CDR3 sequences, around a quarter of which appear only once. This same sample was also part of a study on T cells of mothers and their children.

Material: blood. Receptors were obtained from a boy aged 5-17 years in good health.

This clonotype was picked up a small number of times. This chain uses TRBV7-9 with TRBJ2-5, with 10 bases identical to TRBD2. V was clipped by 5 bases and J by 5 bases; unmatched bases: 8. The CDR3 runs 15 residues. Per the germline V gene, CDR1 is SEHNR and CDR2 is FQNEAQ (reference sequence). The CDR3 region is CASSPEAGGLETQYF. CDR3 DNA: TGTGCCAGCAGCCCCGAAGCGGGGGGGCTCGAGACCCAGTACTTC.

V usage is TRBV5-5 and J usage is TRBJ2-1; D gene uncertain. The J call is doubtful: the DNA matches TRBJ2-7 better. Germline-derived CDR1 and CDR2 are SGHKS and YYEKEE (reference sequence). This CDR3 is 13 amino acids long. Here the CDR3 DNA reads TGTGCCAGCAGCTTCCCGTCCGCCTACGAGCAGTACTTC. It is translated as CASSFPSAYEQYF.

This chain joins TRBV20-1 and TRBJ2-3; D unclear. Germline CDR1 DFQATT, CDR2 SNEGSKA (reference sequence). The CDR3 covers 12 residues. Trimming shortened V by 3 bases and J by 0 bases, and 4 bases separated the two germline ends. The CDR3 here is CSASESTDTQYF. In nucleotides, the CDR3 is TGCAGTGCTAGCGAGAGCACAGATACGCAGTATTTT.

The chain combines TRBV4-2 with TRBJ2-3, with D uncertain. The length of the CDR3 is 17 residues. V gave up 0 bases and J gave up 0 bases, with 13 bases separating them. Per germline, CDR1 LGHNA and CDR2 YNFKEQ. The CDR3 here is CASSQDDRPYSTDTQYF. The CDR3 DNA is TGTGCCAGCAGCCAAGATGATCGACCCTATAGCACAGATACGCAGTATTTT.

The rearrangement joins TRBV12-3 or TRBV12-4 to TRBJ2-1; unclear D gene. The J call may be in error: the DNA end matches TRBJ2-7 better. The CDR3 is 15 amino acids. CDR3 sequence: CASSLSYLMTYEQYF. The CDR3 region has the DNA TGTGCCAGCAGTTTATCCTACCTAATGACCTACGAGCAGTACTTC.

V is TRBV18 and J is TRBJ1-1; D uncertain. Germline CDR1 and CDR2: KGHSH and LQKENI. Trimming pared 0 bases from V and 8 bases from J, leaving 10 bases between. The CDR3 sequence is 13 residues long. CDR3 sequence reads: CASSPPSFGEAFF. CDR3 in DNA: TGTGCCAGCTCACCACCGTCATTTGGGGAAGCTTTCTTT.

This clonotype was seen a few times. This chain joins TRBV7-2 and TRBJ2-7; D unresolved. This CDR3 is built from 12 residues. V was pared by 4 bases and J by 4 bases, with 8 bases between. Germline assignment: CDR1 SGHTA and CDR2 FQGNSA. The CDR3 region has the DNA TGTGCCAGCAGCTATACCCGTTACGAGCAGTACTTC. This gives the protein CASSYTRYEQYF.

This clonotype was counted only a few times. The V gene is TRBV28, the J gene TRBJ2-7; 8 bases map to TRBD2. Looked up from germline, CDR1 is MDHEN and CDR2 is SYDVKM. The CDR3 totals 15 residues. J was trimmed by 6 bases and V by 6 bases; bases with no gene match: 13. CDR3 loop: CASSPRLAGLGEQYF. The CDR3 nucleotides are TGTGCCAGCAGCCCAAGGCTAGCGGGCCTCGGCGAGCAGTACTTC.

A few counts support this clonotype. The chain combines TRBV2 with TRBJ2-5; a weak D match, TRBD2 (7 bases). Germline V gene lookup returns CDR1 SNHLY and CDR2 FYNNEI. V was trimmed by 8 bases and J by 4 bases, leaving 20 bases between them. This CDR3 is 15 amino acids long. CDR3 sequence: CASGEGGGLGETQYF. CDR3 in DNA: TGTGCCAGCGGGGAGGGGGGGGGCTTAGGAGAGACCCAGTACTTC. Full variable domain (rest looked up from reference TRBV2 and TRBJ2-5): EPEVTQTPSHQVTQMGQEVILRCVPISNHLYFYWYRQILGQKVEFLVSFYNNEISEKSEIFDDQFSVERPDGSNFTLKIRSTKLEDSAMYFCASGEGGGLGETQYFGPGTRLLVL.

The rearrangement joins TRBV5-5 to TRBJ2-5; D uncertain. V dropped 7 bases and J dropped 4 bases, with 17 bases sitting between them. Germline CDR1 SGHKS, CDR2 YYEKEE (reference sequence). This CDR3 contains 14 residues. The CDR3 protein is CASCIGDQPETQYF. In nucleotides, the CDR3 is TGTGCCAGCTGCATAGGTGACCAACCAGAGACCCAGTACTTC. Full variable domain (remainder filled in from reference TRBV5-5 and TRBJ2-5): DAGVTQSPTHLIKTRGQQVTLRCSPISGHKSVSWYQQVLGQGPQFIFQYYEKEERGRGNFPDRFSARQFPNYSSELNVNALLLGDSALYLCASCIGDQPETQYFGPGTRLLVL.

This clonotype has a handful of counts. The chain's CDR3 is CASTGGEGNTIYF. The CDR3 DNA is TGTGCCAGCACAGGGGGCGAGGGAAACACCATATATTTT. The V call is TRBV12-3 or TRBV12-4, the J call TRBJ1-3; 8 bases align to TRBD1. The length of the CDR3 is 13 residues. Losses at the gene ends were 7 bases for V and 4 bases for J; bases not matched to a gene: 3.

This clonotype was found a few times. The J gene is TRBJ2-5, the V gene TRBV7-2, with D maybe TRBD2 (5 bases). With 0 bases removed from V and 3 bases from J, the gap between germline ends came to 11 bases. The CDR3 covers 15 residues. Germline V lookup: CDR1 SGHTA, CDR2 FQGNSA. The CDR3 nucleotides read TGTGCCAGCAGCTTAGCGGGGTTGAGGGAAGAGACCCAGTACTTC. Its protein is CASSLAGLREETQYF.

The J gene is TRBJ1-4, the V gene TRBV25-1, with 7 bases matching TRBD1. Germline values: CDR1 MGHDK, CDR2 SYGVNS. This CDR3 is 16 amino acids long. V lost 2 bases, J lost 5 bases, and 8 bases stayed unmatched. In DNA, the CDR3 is TGTGCCAGCAGTGAAAAACGACAGGGTATAAATGAAAAACTGTTTTTT. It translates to CASSEKRQGINEKLFF.

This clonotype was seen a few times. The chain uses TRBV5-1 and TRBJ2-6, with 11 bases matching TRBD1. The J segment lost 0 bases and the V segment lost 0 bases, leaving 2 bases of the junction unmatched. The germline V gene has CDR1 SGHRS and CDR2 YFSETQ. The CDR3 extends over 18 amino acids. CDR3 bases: TGCGCCAGCAGCTTGGGGACAGGGGGCCCCTCTGGGGCCAACGTCCTGACTTTC. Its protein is CASSLGTGGPSGANVLTF.

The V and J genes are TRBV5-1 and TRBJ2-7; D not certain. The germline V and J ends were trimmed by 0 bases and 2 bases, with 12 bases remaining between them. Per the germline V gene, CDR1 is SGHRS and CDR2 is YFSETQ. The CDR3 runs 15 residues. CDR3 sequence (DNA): TGCGCCAGCAGCTTGGCTCAGGTGTCCACCTACGAGCAGTACTTC. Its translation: CASSLAQVSTYEQYF.

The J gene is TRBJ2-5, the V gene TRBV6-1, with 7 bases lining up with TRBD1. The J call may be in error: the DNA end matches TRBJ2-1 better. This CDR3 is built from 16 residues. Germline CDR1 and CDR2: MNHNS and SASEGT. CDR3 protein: CASRFEGASGINEQFF. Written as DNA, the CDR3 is TGTGCCAGCAGATTTGAGGGGGCCTCAGGGATCAATGAGCAGTTCTTC.

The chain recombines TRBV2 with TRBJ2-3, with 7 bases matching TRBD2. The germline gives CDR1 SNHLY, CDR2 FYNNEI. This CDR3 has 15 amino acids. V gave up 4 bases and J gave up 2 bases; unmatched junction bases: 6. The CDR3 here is CASSAERDYTDTQYF. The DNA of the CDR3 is TGTGCCAGCAGTGCTGAGCGGGACTACACAGATACGCAGTATTTT. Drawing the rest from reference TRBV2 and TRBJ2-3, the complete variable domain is EPEVTQTPSHQVTQMGQEVILRCVPISNHLYFYWYRQILGQKVEFLVSFYNNEISEKSEIFDDQFSVERPDGSNFTLKIRSTKLEDSAMYFCASSAERDYTDTQYFGPGTRLTVL.

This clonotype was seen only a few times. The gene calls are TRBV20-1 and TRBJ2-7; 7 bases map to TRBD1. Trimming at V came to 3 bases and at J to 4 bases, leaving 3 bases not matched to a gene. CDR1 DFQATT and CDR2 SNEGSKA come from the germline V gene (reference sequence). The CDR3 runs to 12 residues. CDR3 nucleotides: TGCAGTGCTAGGAGGGGGCAGTACGAGCAGTACTTC. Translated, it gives CSARRGQYEQYF.

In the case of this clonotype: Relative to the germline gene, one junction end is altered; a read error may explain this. CDR3 coding DNA: TGTGCCAGCAACGTAGGCCCGATCAAATGGGGACACTATGGCTACACCTTC. It translates to CASNVGPIKWGHYGYTF. J is TRBJ1-2 and V is TRBV9, with D perhaps TRBD1 (5 bases). Germline V gives CDR1 SGDLS, CDR2 YYNGEE. This CDR3 region has 17 residues.

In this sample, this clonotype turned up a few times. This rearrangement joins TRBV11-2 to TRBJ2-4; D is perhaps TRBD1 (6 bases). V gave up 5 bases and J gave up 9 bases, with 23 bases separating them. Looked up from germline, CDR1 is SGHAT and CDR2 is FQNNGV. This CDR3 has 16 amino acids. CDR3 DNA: TGTGCCAGCAGCCACGGACAGACCGTCCGGGATGCCATTCAGTACTTC. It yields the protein CASSHGQTVRDAIQYF.

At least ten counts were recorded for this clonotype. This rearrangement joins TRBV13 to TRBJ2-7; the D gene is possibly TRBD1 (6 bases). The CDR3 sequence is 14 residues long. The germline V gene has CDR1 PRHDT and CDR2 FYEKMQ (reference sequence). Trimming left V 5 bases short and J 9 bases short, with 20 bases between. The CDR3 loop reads CASSLSDRVRGQYF. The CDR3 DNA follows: TGTGCCAGCAGCCTTTCGGACAGAGTGAGAGGGCAGTACTTC. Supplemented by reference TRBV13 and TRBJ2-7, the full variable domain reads AAGVIQSPRHLIKEKRETATLKCYPIPRHDTVYWYQQGPGQDPQFLISFYEKMQSDKGSIPDRFSAQQFSDYHSELNMSSLELGDSALYFCASSLSDRVRGQYFGPGTRLTVT.

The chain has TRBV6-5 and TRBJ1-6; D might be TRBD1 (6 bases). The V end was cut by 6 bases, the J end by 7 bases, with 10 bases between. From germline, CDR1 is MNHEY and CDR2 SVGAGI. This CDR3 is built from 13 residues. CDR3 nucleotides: TGTGCCAGCAGGCGCACAGGGAATTCACCCCTCCACTTT. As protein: CASRRTGNSPLHF.

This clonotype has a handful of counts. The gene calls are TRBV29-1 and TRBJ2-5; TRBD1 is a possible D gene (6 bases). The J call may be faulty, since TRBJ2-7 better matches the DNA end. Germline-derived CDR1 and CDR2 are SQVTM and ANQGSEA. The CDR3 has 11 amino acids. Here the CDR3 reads CSTAEGDEQYF. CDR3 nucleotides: TGCAGCACCGCCGAGGGGGACGAGCAGTACTTC.

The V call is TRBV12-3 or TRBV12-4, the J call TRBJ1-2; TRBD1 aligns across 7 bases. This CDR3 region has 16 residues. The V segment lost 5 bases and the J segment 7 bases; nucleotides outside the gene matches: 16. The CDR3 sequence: CASSRRPPDREGGYTF. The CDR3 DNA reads TGTGCCAGCAGTCGACGACCTCCAGACAGGGAAGGTGGCTACACCTTC.

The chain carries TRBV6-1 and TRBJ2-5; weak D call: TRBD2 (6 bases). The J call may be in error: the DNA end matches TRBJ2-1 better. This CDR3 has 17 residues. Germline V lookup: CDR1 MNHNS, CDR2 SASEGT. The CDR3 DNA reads TGTGCCAGCAGTAGCGGGCCTGTGGGACCCTCCTACAATGAGCAGTTCTTC. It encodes CASSSGPVGPSYNEQFF.

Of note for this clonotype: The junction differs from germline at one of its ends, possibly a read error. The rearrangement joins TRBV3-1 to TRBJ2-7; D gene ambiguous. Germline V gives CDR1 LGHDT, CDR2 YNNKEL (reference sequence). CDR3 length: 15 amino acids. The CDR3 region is CASSQVVVDPYERYF. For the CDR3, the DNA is TGTGCCAGCAGCCAAGTGGTCGTAGACCCCTACGAGCGGTACTTC.

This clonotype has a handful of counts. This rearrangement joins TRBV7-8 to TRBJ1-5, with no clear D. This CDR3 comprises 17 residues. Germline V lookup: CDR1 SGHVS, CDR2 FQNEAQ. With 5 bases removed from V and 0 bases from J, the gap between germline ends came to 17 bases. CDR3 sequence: CASSPRAEGYSNQPQHF. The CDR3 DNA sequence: TGTGCCAGCAGCCCCCGGGCCGAGGGCTATAGCAATCAGCCCCAGCATTTT.

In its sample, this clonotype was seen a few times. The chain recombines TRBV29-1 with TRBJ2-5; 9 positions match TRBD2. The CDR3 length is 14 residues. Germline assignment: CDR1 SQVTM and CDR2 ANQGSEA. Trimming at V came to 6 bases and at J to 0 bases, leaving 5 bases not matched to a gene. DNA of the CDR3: TGCAGCGTCCGGCGGGGGGGGTACCAAGAGACCCAGTACTTC. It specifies CSVRRGGYQETQYF. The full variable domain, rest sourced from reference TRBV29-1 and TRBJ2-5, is SAVISQKPSRDICQRGTSLTIQCQVDSQVTMMFWYRQQPGQSLTLIATANQGSEATYESGFVIDKFPISRPNLTFSTLTVSNMSPEDSSIYLCSVRRGGYQETQYFGPGTRLLVL.

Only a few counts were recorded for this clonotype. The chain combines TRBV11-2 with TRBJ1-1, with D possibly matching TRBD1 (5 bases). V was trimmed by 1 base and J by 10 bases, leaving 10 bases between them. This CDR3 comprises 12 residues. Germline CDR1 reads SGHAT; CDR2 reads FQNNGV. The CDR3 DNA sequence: TGTGCCAGCAGCTTAGTGGGGACCCTAGCTTTCTTT. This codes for CASSLVGTLAFF.

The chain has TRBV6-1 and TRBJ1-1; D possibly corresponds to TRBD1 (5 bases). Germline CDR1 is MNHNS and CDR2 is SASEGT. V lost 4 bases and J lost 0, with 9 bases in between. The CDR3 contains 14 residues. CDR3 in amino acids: CASSGQIMNTEAFF. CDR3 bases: TGTGCCAGCAGTGGACAGATCATGAACACTGAAGCTTTCTTT.